This T cell receptor (beta chain) is from a study of molecular identifiers for immune sequencing clone quantification (dated by TCRdb to 2016 to 2019). About the investigation overall: For a replicate experiment, the RNA from either approximately 20,000 or 98,000 naive CD8 T cells was divided into five aliquots, and four of those aliquots went on to sequencing. The study was a methods study using CD8 T cells to benchmark molecular-identifier clustering-based TCR repertoire sequencing (MIDCIRS) and TCR RNA copy counting.

In this sample, this clonotype turned up many times. The antigen it recognizes is unknown. Within one base of it there is no much larger clone, and no base qualities were kept. The study at large found these results: The naive libraries included spiked-in Jurkat TCR RNA (10 copies' worth), and this RNA is not part of the donor repertoire. In CMV-specific effector cells, over 97% of molecules were held by clones above 20 RNA copies, whereas under 1% of molecules were held by such clones in naive cells. Identical TCR molecules sharing a barcode could cause highly expanded clone sizes to be underestimated. Without barcode sub-clustering, chimeric consensus sequences inflated TCR diversity; chimeras reached as high as 47%. About 3 recovered TCR RNA copies per cell were obtained by modeling, versus around 10 by digital PCR, implying a capture efficiency of 30% to 35%. Even against a background of around 950,000 naive CD8 T cells, spiked-in Jurkat TCR RNA amounting to a single cell's worth was reported to be detectable.

Libraries of naive CD8 T cells were built from anywhere between roughly 20,000 and 1,100,000 sorted cells, with 10%, 30% or 50% of the purified RNA used. Naive CD8 T cells, defined as CD8+CD4-CCR7+CD45RA+, were FACS-sorted into RLT Plus buffer on a BD FACSAria II. Detection sensitivity was tested by spiking Jurkat RNA equal to approximately 9 TCR copies' worth into samples containing roughly 19,000-1,100,000 naive CD8 T cells. CD8 T cells were enriched using RosetteSep CD8+ T Cell Enrichment Cocktail and Ficoll-Paque, and the enriched cells then underwent ACK red cell lysis. Trimming takes 8 bases from V and 7 bases from J, and the germline ends sit 15 bases apart. CDR3 length: 12 amino acids, cysteine to phenylalanine. The retained sequence is limited to the CDR3, 36 bases, with the frame set at the first base. The germline V gene provides CDR1 SGHVS and CDR2 FQNEAQ. The protocol used for the library was PCR. The listed sequencing device is NextSeq 500. Bulk TCR libraries were generated as previously described, with the TCR primers listed in Table S5 used. Total RNA was purified with the Qiagen AllPrep DNA/RNA kit. Before analysis, reads from multiple sequencing runs of the same library were pooled. As for the authors' bioinformatics: Reads were retained only if their TCR constant sequence matched exactly, and those retained reads were trimmed to 150 nt and grouped according to their 12-nt molecular barcodes. Reads within each barcode group were sub-clustered using a 15% Levenshtein threshold, and quality-weighted consensus sequences were constructed for each RNA molecule. Non-functional sequences were excluded, and lower-count sequences lying one edit away from another sequence were also excluded. On the basis of fitting two negative binomial distributions, barcode sub-clusters with fewer than 20% of the maximum read count were discarded. Using fastp trimming at Q25 and MiXCR clonotype assembly, TCRdb reanalyzed the public sequencing data and kept in-frame beta chains. Identical CDR3 proteins give one entry, which carries the most common genes and DNA. Here the V and J calls rest on TCRdb's processing, not on the authors' analysis. Across this sample there are roughly 300,000 distinct CDR3 sequences, with 24% seen only once. The ten largest account for about 0.7% of the sample.

The sample was naive CD8+ T cells from blood, with Jurkat cell RNA spiked in. Read against the paper, the sample's cell subset or site label means: FACS-sorted CD8+CD4-CCR7+CD45RA+ naive T cells. This sequence originates from a human donor in good health. Some libraries in this study had Jurkat cell RNA spiked in. This sequence uses TRBV7-8 and TRBJ2-7; no D gene is confidently identified. The nucleotides are TGTGCCAGCCGGCCCATGGGCCATGAGCAGTACTTC. Its amino acids are CASRPMGHEQYF. When the CDR3 is completed using the reference TRBV7-8 and TRBJ2-7 genes on either side, the full variable domain is GAGVSQSPRYKVAKRGQDVALRCDPISGHVSLFWYQQALGQGPEFLTYFQNEAQLDKSGLPSDRFFAERPEGSVSTLKIQRTQQEDSAVYLCASRPMGHEQYFGPGTRLTVT.